This TCR beta chain emerged from a study of blood T cell repertoires in COVID-19. Study overall: Both acute and convalescent COVID-19 samples were obtained from the United States, Italy and Spain. PBMCs, B-cell-depleted T cells, or T cells provided the cDNA or gDNA that made up the material.

The length of the CDR3 is 16 residues. Germline V lookup: CDR1 KGHSH, CDR2 LQKENI. V lost 3 bases and J lost 0, with 14 bases in between. In the original processing: Estimated nucleated cell counts came from reference gene primer amplification. Sequencing was performed with immunoSEQ multiplex PCR; in TCRdb, only in-frame clones are kept and a portion is missing. D and trimming come from the DNA, and the V and J calls and clone size come from that table. In the table there are 200,000 to 250,000 clones, approximately 91% of which are singletons. The material sequenced was peripheral blood. The chain combines TRBV18 with TRBJ1-1; maybe TRBD1 (6 bases). The TCR was taken from a woman aged 60-75 years with acute or convalescent COVID-19. Here the CDR3 DNA reads TGTGCCAGCTCACCGGGACACCGGGCGGTGAACACTGAAGCTTTCTTT. Its protein is CASSPGHRAVNTEAFF.